The rows below give T cell receptor beta chains drawn from one sample of a study of low-dose radiotherapy and immunotherapy resistance in tumors. TCRdb re-called the reads through MiXCR, storing one row per CDR3 protein. This table has more than 70,000 distinct CDR3 sequences, about 20% appearing once. The sequencing here drew on PBMCs, taken after low-dose radiotherapy plus immunotherapy. The receptors come from a female donor with ovarian cancer. Each CDR3 is given with its conserved first and last residue. The D gene is left open where the match is weak. A row's size may be missing; if present it is once, few, many or a size class.

>TRBV28|many|TRBJ2-5|TRBD2
TGTGCCAGCAGTTTGGGCGGGGGCCAAGAGACCCAGTACTTC
CASSLGGGQETQYF
>TRBV4-2|many|TRBJ2-6|TRBD1
TGTGCCAGCAGCCAAGAAACTCGGACAGGGGCTGGGGCCAACGTCCTGACTTTC
CASSQETRTGAGANVLTF
>TRBV5-1|-|TRBJ1-2|-
TGCGCCAGCAGTCGGGACACGTCCCCTGGTGGCTACACCTTC
CASSRDTSPGGYTF
>TRBV4-2|many|TRBJ1-6|-
TGTGCCAGCAGCCAAGTTGGGAGTTCTAATTCACCCCTCCACTTT
CASSQVGSSNSPLHF
>TRBV20-1|-|TRBJ2-7|-
TGCAGTGCTAGGGGGACTGCTGACTACGAGCAGTACTTC
CSARGTADYEQYF
>TRBV6-2/TRBV6-3|many|TRBJ1-1|-
TGTGCCAGCAGTTACAGGAGACAGCTAAACACTGAAGCTTTCTTT
CASSYRRQLNTEAFF
>TRBV19|many|TRBJ1-3|-
TGTGCCAGTAGTACCTCAGGGGTCCCTGGAAACACCATATATTTT
CASSTSGVPGNTIYF
>TRBV7-2|few|TRBJ2-2|TRBD2
TGTGCCAGCAGCTTACCGACTAGCGGGAGGGCCCTCACCGGGGAGCTGTTTTTT
CASSLPTSGRALTGELFF
>TRBV19|many|TRBJ2-1|-
TGTGCCAGCCATAATCCTGAGAACAGGGAACAGTTCTTC
CASHNPENREQFF
>TRBV7-2|many|TRBJ1-1|-
TGTGCCAGCAGCTTTAACAGGGAGGTCACTGAAGCTTTCTTT
CASSFNREVTEAFF
>TRBV6-2/TRBV6-3|-|TRBJ2-7|-
TGTGCCGGCAGTGGGACGGGGGTCGGCGAGCAGTACTTC
CAGSGTGVGEQYF
>TRBV30|few|TRBJ2-1|-
TGTGCCTGGAGTCGCGGGCAAACCTACAATGAGCAGTTCTTC
CAWSRGQTYNEQFF
>TRBV11-3|many|TRBJ2-3|-
TGTGCCAGCAGCTTATTGGGCGCGGGCACAGATACGCAGTATTTT
CASSLLGAGTDTQYF
>TRBV24-1|many|TRBJ2-2|TRBD1
TGTGCCACCATCGGGACAGGGAACACCGGGGAGCTGTTTTTT
CATIGTGNTGELFF
>TRBV6-5|-|TRBJ2-7|-
TGTGCCAGCATTGGGGGCAGTACGTCCTACGAGCAGTACTTC
CASIGGSTSYEQYF
>TRBV25-1|many|TRBJ1-1|TRBD1
TGTGCCAGCAGTGAATGGACAGGGAGGGCTTTCTTT
CASSEWTGRAFF
>TRBV19|many|TRBJ2-2|-
TGTGCCACCGGAGGGCCCGGGGAGCTGTTTTTT
CATGGPGELFF
>TRBV7-2|many|TRBJ2-7|TRBD1
TGTGCCAGCAGCTCCACAGGGGACGCACACCCAGCCTTC
CASSSTGDAHPAF
>TRBV13|many|TRBJ1-3|-
TGTGCCAGCAGCTTAGTTGGGGCAGGCTCTGGAAACACCATATATTTT
CASSLVGAGSGNTIYF
>TRBV29-1|many|TRBJ2-4|-
TGCAGCGTTGAAAAGGAGCGTTCAGGGAGGTTAGCCAAAAACATTCAGTACTTC
CSVEKERSGRLAKNIQYF
>TRBV11-3|many|TRBJ2-7|-
TGTGCCAGCAGCCTCCGGGGTGAGCAGTACTTC
CASSLRGEQYF
>TRBV6-2/TRBV6-3|few|TRBJ2-3|-
TGTGCCAGCAGTTACCCCGAGGGACCGCGCACAGATACGCAGTATTTT
CASSYPEGPRTDTQYF
>TRBV20-1|many|TRBJ2-1|TRBD2
TGCAGTGCTAGATCAGTCATGACTAGCGGGAGCTCCTACAATGAGCAGTTCTTC
CSARSVMTSGSSYNEQFF
>TRBV4-3|many|TRBJ2-1|-
TGCGCCAGCAGCCGCCGTGGTGGAGTTCGTAATGAGCAGTTCTTC
CASSRRGGVRNEQFF
>TRBV12-3/TRBV12-4|many|TRBJ1-1|TRBD1
TGTGCCAGCAGCTCCCAGAGACGAGGGGGCGATAACACTGAAGCTTTCTTT
CASSSQRRGGDNTEAFF
>TRBV4-1|many|TRBJ2-1|-
TGCGCCAGCAGCCAAGATGAGACCAGAAACTCCTACAATGAGCAGTTCTTC
CASSQDETRNSYNEQFF
>TRBV7-6|-|TRBJ2-7|-
TGTGCCAGCAGCGGACCCGTGCCCGAGGGCCGCGAGCAGTACTTC
CASSGPVPEGREQYF
>TRBV20-1|-|TRBJ2-5|-
TGCAGTGCTTTGCGGGCGCAAGAGACCCAGTACTTC
CSALRAQETQYF
>TRBV24-1|many|TRBJ1-5|-
TGTGCCACCAGTGATCCCCGGGGGGGGTATAGCAATCAGCCCCAGCATTTT
CATSDPRGGYSNQPQHF
>TRBV5-1|-|TRBJ2-5|-
TGCGCCAGCAGCGCCCAAACAAGCGGCGACCTGGGGACCCAGTACTTC
CASSAQTSGDLGTQYF
>TRBV24-1|many|TRBJ1-2|TRBD1
TGTGCCACCAGTAGAACAGGGGCGGTCGGCTACACCTTC
CATSRTGAVGYTF
>TRBV20-1|many|TRBJ2-3|-
TGCAGTGCTAGAGTGGGACTCGGCACAGATACGCAGTATTTT
CSARVGLGTDTQYF
>TRBV5-5|many|TRBJ1-2|-
TGTGCCAGCAGCCTCCGGACAGACCTCTTGGGGTATGGCTACACCTTC
CASSLRTDLLGYGYTF
>TRBV6-2/TRBV6-3|few|TRBJ1-1|-
TGTGCCAGCAGTTTGAATCTGGTAAGAGAAACTGAAGCTTTCTTT
CASSLNLVRETEAFF
>TRBV9|-|TRBJ2-1|TRBD1
TGTGCCAGCAGCGTATGGGGGACAGGCCTCAATGAGCAGTTCTTC
CASSVWGTGLNEQFF
>TRBV20-1|-|TRBJ2-7|-
TGCAGTGCTTTGCGACAGAGCTCCTACGAGCAGTACTTC
CSALRQSSYEQYF
>TRBV6-2/TRBV6-3|many|TRBJ2-1|TRBD1
TGTGCCAGCAGTTACCCCCAGGGGGCGAAACCCGAGCAGTTCTTC
CASSYPQGAKPEQFF
>TRBV2|many|TRBJ2-2|-
TGTGCCAGCAGTGTGATCGAGAACACCGGGGAGCTGTTTTTT
CASSVIENTGELFF
>TRBV11-3|many|TRBJ2-1|TRBD2
TGTGCCAGCAGCTTAGGAGGGGATAGCGGGGGGCTTGAGCAGTTCTTC
CASSLGGDSGGLEQFF